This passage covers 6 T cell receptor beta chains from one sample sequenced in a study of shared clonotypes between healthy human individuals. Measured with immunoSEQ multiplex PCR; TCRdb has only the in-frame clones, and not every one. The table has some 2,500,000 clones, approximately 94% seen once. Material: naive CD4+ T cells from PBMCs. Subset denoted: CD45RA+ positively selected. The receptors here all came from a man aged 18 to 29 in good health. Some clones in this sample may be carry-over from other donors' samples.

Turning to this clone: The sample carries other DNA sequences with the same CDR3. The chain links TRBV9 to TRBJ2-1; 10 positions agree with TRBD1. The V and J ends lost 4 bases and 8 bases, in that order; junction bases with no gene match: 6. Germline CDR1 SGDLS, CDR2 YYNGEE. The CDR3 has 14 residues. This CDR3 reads CASSPRQGADEQFF. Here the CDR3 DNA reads TGTGCCAGCAGCCCCCGACAGGGGGCCGATGAGCAGTTCTTC.

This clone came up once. Here the CDR3 DNA reads TGTGCCAGCAGCTTACCCGCGGGCACAGATACGCAGTATTTT. It is translated as CASSLPAGTDTQYF. The genes are TRBV7-8 and TRBJ2-3; D gene unclear. CDR3 length equals 14 residues. Germline V gives CDR1 SGHVS, CDR2 FQNEAQ. With 2 bases removed from V and 1 base from J, the gap between germline ends came to 7 bases.

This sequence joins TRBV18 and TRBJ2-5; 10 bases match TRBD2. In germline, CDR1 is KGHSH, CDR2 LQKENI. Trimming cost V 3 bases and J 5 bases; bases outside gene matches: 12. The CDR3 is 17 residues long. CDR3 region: CASSPPGTSAWGETQYF. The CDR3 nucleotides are TGTGCCAGCTCACCCCCCGGGACTAGCGCCTGGGGGGAGACCCAGTACTTC.

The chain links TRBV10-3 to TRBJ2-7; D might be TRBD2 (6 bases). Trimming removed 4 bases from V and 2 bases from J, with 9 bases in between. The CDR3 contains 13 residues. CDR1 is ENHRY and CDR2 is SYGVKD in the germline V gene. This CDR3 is CAISAGETYEQYF. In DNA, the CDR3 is TGTGCCATCAGTGCGGGGGAGACCTACGAGCAGTACTTC.

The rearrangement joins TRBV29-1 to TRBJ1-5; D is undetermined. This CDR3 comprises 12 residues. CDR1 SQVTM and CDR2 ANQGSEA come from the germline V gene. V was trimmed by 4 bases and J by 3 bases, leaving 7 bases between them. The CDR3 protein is CSVAGNNQPQHF. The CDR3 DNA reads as TGCAGCGTTGCGGGAAACAATCAGCCCCAGCATTTT. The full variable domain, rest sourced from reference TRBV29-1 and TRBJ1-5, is SAVISQKPSRDICQRGTSLTIQCQVDSQVTMMFWYRQQPGQSLTLIATANQGSEATYESGFVIDKFPISRPNLTFSTLTVSNMSPEDSSIYLCSVAGNNQPQHFGDGTRLSIL.

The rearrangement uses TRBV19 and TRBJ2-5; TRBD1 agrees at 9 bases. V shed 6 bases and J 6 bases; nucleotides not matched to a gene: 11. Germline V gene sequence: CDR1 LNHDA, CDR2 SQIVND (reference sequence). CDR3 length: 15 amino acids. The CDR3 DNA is TGTGCCAGTAGACCGACGACAGGGGGGGGAAAGACCCAGTACTTC. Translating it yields CASRPTTGGGKTQYF. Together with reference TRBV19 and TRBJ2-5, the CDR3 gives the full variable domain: DGGITQSPKYLFRKEGQNVTLSCEQNLNHDAMYWYRQDPGQGLRLIYYSQIVNDFQKGDIAEGYSVSREKKESFPLTVTSAQKNPTAFYLCASRPTTGGGKTQYFGPGTRLLVL.